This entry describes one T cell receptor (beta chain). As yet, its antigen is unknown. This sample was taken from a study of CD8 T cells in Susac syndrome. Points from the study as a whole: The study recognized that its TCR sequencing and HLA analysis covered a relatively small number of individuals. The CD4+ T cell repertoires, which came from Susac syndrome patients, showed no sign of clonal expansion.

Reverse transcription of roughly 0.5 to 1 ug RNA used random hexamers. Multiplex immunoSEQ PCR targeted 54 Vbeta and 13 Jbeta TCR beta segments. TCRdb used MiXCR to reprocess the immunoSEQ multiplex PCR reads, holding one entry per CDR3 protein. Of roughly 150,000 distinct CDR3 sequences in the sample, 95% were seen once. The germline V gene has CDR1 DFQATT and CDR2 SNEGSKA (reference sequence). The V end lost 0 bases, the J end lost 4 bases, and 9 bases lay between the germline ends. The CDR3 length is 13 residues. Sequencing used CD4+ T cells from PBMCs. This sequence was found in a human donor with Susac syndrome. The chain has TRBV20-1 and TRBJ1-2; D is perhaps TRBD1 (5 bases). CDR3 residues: CSARDGRVYGYTF. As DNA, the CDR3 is TGCAGTGCTAGAGATGGCAGGGTCTATGGCTACACCTTC.